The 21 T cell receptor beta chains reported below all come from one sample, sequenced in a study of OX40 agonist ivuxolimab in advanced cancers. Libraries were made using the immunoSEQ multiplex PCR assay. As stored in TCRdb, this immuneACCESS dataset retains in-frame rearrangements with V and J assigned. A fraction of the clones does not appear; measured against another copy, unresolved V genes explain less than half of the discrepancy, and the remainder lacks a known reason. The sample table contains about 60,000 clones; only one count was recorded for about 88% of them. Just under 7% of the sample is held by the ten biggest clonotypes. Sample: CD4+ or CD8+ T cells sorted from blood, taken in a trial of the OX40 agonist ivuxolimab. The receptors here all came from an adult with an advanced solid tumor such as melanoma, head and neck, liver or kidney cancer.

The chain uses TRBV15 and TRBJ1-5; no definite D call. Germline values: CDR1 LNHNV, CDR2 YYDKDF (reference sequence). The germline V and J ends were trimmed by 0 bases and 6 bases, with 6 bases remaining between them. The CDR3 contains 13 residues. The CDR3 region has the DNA TGTGCCACCAGCAGAGAAATTTTTCAGCCCCAGCATTTT. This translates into CATSREIFQPQHF.

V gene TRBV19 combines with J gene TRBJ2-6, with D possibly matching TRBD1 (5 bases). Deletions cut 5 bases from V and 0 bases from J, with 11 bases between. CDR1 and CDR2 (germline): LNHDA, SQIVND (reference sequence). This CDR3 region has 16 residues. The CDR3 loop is CASSPGRASGANVLTF. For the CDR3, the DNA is TGTGCCAGTAGTCCCGGCAGGGCCTCTGGGGCCAACGTCCTGACTTTC.

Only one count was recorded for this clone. The CDR3 spells CASSVDRGFSGNTIYF. The CDR3 DNA reads TGTGCCAGCAGCGTTGACAGGGGGTTCTCTGGAAACACCATATATTTT. The genes are TRBV5-5 and TRBJ1-3, with TRBD1 matching over 9 bases. The CDR3 spans 16 residues. Germline loops: CDR1 SGHKS, CDR2 YYEKEE (reference sequence). V gave up 4 bases and J gave up 0 bases; unmatched junction bases: 5.

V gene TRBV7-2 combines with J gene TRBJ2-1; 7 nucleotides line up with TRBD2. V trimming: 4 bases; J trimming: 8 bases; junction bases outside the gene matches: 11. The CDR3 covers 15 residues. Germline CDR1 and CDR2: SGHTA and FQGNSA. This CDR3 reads CASSSGTNYLDEQFF. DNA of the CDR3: TGTGCCAGCAGCTCCGGGACTAATTACCTCGATGAGCAGTTCTTC.

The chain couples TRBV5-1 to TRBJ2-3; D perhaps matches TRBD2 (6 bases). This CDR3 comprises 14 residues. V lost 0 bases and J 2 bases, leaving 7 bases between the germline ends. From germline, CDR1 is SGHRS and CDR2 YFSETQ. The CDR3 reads CASSLVADTDTQYF. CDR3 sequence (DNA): TGCGCCAGCAGCTTGGTAGCGGACACAGATACGCAGTATTTT.

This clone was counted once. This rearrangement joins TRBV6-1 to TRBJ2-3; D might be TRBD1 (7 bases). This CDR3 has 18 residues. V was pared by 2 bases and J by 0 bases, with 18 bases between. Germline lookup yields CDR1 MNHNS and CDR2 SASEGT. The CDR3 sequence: CASSETFSGGTSTDTQYF. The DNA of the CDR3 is TGTGCCAGCAGTGAAACCTTTTCAGGGGGGACTAGCACAGATACGCAGTATTTT.

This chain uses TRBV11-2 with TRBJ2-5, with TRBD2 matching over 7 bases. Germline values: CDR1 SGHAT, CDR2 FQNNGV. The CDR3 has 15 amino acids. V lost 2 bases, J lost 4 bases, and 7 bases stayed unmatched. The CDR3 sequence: CASSLRGGSLETQYF. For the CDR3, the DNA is TGTGCCAGCAGCTTACGGGGAGGGTCACTAGAGACCCAGTACTTC.

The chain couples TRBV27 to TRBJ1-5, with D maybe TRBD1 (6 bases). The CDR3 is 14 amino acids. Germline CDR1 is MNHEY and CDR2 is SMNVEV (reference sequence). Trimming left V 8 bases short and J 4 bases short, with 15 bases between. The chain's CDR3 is CASAFGTGNQPQHF. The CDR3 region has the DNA TGTGCCAGCGCCTTCGGCACAGGGAATCAGCCCCAGCATTTT.

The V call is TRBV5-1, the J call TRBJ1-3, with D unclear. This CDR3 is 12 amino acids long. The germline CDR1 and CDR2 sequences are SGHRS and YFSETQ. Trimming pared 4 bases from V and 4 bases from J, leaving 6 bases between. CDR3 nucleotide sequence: TGCGCCAGCAGCCGAGAGGGAAACACCATATATTTT. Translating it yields CASSREGNTIYF.

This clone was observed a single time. The CDR3 spells CASSPDQNYEQYF. The CDR3, as DNA: TGTGCCAGCAGCCCAGATCAGAACTACGAGCAGTACTTC. The chain combines TRBV27 with TRBJ2-7; no clear D gene. The CDR3 spans 13 residues. Looked up from germline, CDR1 is MNHEY and CDR2 is SMNVEV (reference sequence). The germline V and J ends were trimmed by 6 bases and 3 bases, with 12 bases remaining between them.

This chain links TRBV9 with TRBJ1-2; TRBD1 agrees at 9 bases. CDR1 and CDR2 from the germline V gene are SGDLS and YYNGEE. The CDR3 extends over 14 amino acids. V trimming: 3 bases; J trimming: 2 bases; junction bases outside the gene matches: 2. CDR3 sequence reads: CASSDGTGNYGYTF. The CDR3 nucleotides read TGTGCCAGCAGCGACGGGACAGGGAACTATGGCTACACCTTC.

CDR3 residues: CASSWDISYEQYF. The DNA of the CDR3 is TGTGCCAGCAGTTGGGATATCTCCTACGAGCAGTACTTC. V is TRBV5-6 and J is TRBJ2-7; no firm D call. Germline V gene sequence: CDR1 SGHDT, CDR2 YYEEEE. CDR3 length: 13 residues. Trimming shortened V by 5 bases and J by 0 bases, and 9 bases separated the two germline ends.

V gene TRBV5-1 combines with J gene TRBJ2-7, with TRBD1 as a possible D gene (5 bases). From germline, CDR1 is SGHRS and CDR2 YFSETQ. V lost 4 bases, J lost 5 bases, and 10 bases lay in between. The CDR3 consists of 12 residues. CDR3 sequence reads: CASSVGQNEQYF. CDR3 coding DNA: TGCGCCAGCAGCGTCGGACAAAACGAGCAGTACTTC.

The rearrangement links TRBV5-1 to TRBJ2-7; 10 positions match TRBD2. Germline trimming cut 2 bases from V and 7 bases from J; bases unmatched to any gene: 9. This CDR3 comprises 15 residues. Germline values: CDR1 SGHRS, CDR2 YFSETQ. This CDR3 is CASSFLPSGSGEQYF. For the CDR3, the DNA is TGCGCCAGCAGCTTCTTGCCTAGCGGGAGTGGTGAGCAGTACTTC.

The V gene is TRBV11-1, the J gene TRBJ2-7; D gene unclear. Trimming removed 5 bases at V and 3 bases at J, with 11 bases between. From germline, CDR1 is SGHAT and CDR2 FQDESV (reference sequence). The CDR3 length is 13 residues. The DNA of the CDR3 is TGTGCCAGCAGCCTACGACCTGGCTACGAGCAGTACTTC. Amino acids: CASSLRPGYEQYF.

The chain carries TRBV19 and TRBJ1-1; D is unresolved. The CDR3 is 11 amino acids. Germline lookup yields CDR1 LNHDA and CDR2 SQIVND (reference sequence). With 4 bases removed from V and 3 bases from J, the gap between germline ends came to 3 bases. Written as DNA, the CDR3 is TGTGCCAGTAGTAGGGACACTGAAGCTTTCTTT. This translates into CASSRDTEAFF.

The CDR3 is CASSLRENNQPQHF. CDR3 coding DNA: TGTGCCAGCAGTCTGAGGGAAAACAATCAGCCCCAGCATTTT. The rearrangement joins TRBV27 to TRBJ1-5; no firm D call. Between the trimmed V and J ends, which lost 5 bases and 3 bases, there was a span of 11 bases. The CDR3 sequence is 14 residues long. The germline V gene encodes CDR1 MNHEY and CDR2 SMNVEV (reference sequence).

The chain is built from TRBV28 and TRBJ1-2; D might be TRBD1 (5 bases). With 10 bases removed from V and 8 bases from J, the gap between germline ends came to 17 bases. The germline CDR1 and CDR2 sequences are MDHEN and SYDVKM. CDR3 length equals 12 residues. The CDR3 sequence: CATSVGGEGYTF. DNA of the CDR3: TGTGCCACCTCGGTGGGAGGGGAGGGCTACACCTTC.

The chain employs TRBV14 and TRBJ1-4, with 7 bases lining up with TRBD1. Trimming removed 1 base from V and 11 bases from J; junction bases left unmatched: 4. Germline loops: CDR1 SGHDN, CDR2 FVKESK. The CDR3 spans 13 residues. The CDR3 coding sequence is TGTGCCAGCAGCCAAGTAGACAGGGTGAAACTGTTTTTT. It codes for CASSQVDRVKLFF.

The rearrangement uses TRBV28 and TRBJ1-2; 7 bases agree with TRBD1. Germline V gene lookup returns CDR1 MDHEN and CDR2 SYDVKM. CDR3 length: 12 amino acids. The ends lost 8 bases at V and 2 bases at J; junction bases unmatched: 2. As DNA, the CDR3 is TGTGCCAGCTTGGGACAGAACTATGGCTACACCTTC. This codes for CASLGQNYGYTF.

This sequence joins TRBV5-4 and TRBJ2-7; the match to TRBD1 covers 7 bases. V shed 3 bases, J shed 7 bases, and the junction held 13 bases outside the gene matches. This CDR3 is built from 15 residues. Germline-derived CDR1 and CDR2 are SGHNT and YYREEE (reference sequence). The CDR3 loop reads CASSSQGPSRVEQYF. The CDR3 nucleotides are TGTGCCAGCAGCTCACAGGGGCCCTCTAGGGTGGAGCAGTACTTC.